Many counts were recorded for the clone carrying this T cell receptor beta chain. Building the TCR beta libraries relied on iRepertoire HTBI primers, and CDR3 regions underwent Arm-PCR. TCRdb fed the multiplex PCR reads into MiXCR, producing one record per CDR3 protein. The table shows 500,000 to 700,000 distinct CDR3 sequences, with 30% occurring only once. The data were obtained in a study of regulatory T cells in long-lasting Graves disease. The CDR3 length is 14 residues. The germline V and J ends were trimmed by 6 bases and 4 bases, with 15 bases remaining between them. Time point here: persistent/refractory GD, antithyroid drugs over 5 years with positive TRAb. PBMC-extracted RNA yielded the TCR library.

The chain carries TRBV12-3 or TRBV12-4 and TRBJ1-2; the D gene is possibly TRBD1 (5 bases). The sequences come from peripheral blood mononuclear cells (PBMCs), collected when the disease was refractory, from a patient treated with antithyroid drugs. The sequence was collected from a female donor with Graves disease. The CDR3, as DNA: TGTGCCAGCAGCTTATACAGGCGCTCCTATGGCTACACCTTC. Its protein is CASSLYRRSYGYTF.